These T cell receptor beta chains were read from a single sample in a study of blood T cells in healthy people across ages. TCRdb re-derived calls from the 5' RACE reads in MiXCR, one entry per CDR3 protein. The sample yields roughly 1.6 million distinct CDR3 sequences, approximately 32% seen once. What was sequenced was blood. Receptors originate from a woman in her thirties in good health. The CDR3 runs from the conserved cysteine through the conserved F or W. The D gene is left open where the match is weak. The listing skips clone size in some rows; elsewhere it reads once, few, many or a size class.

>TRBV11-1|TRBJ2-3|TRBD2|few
TGTGCCAGCAGCCCGCTACTAAGGACTAGCGGGAGCCCTTGGGACACAGATACGCAGTATTTT
CASSPLLRTSGSPWDTDTQYF
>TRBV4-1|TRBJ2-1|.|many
TGCGCCAGCAGCCTACAGGAAAGCGGAGATAATGAGCAGTTCTTC
CASSLQESGDNEQFF
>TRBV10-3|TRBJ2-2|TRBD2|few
TGTGCCATCAGTGAGAGGGTTAGCGGGACACCTATTAACACCGGGGAGCTGTTTTTT
CAISERVSGTPINTGELFF
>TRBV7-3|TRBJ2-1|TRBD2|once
TGTGCCAGCAGCCCGGGACTAACAGACGCTGATGAGCAGTTCTTC
CASSPGLTDADEQFF
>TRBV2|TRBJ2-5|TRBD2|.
TGTGCCAGCAGGGACTTACTAAGCGGGGGACAAGAGACCCAGTACTTC
CASRDLLSGGQETQYF
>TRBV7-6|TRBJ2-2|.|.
.
CASSLAGGTTDTQYFGPAPGELFF
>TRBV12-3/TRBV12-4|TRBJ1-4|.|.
TGTGCCAGCAGTTCCCCCTTTAGTAATGAAAAACTGTTTTTT
CASSSPFSNEKLFF
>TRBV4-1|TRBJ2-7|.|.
TGCGCCAGCAGCCAGATAGGCGGCCTGGGCAACTACGAGCAGTACTTC
CASSQIGGLGNYEQYF
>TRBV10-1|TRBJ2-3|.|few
TGCGCCAGCAGTGAGTTCTCAGGGTTCACAGATACGCAGTATTTT
CASSEFSGFTDTQYF
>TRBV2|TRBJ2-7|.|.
TGTGCCAGCAGTGAACGGGACATCGCCTACGAGCAGTACTTC
CASSERDIAYEQYF
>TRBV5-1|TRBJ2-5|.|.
TGCGCCAGCAGCGGAGACAGGGAGGGAGAGACCCGGTACTTC
CASSGDREGETRYF
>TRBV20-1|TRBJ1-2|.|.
TGCAGTGCTAGTCACAGGTTACAAGCTAACTATGGCTACACCTTC
CSASHRLQANYGYTF
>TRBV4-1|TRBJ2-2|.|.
TGCGCCAGCAGCCACGGCCTCGTCCTGAACACCGGGGAGCTGTTTTTT
CASSHGLVLNTGELFF
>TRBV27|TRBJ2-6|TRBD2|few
TGTGCCAGCGGACTTGGACTAGCGGGTTTGACTGGGGCCAACGTCCTGACTTTC
CASGLGLAGLTGANVLTF
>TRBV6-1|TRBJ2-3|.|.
TGTGCCAGCAGTGAATCAGGAGGGGGCACAGATACGCAGTATTTT
CASSESGGGTDTQYF
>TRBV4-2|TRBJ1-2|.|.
TGTGCCAGCAGCCAAGGTACAGACCATGTTACTAACTATGGCTACACCTTC
CASSQGTDHVTNYGYTF
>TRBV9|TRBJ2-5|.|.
TGTGCCAGCAGCGACGATTGGGGAGAGACCCAGTACTTC
CASSDDWGETQYF
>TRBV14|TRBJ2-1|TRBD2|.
TGTGCCAGCAGCCAAGATTTGGCGGGAGGGATCTACAATGAGCAGTTCTTC
CASSQDLAGGIYNEQFF
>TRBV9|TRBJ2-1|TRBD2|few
TGTGCCAGCAGCGGATTAGCGGGGAGCCCCCAGTTCTTC
CASSGLAGSPQFF
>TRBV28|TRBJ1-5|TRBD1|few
TGTGCCAGCAGTTCCGGGACAGGTGGACAGCCCCAGCATTTT
CASSSGTGGQPQHF
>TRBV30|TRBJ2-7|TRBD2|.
TGTGCCTGGAGTTTCTCGGGACTAGCATTGGGCGAGCAGTACTTC
CAWSFSGLALGEQYF
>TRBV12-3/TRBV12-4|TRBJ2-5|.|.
TGTGCCAGCAGTTTGGAGGTTGGGAAGACCCAGTACTTC
CASSLEVGKTQYF
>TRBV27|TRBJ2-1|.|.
TGTGCCAGCAGTTTAGGATGGGAGCGGTTCTTC
CASSLGWERFF
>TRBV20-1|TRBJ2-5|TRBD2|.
TGCAGTGCTGTTCGTTCTTTTTCTAGCGGTGAAGAGACCCAGTACTTC
CSAVRSFSSGEETQYF
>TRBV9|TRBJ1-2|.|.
TGTGCCAGCAGCACGATACCCCCGGATGGCTACACCTTC
CASSTIPPDGYTF
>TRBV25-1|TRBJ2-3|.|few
TGTGCCAGCAGTGCTTGGGACGTAGCTCTGGGCACAGATACGCAGTATTTT
CASSAWDVALGTDTQYF
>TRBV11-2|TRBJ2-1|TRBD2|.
TGTGCCTGCAGCCATACTAGCGGGGGAGTTGTTGAGCAGTTCTTC
CACSHTSGGVVEQFF
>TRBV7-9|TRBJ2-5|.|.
TGTGCCACCCGCTTAGGATCTGTGGGGGAGACCCAGTACTTC
CATRLGSVGETQYF
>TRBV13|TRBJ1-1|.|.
TGTGCCAGCAGCTGGGAAGGGGGTTTAGGTGAAGCTTTCTTT
CASSWEGGLGEAFF
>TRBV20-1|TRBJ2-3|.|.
TGCAGTGCTCCCTGGGAATCCCTAGATACGCAGTATTTT
CSAPWESLDTQYF
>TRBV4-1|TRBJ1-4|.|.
TGCGCCAGCAGCCATTCAACTAATGAGAAACTGTTTTTT
CASSHSTNEKLFF
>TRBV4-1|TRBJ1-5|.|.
TGCGCCAGCAGCCAAGAGTCACTGAATCAGCCCCAGCATTTT
CASSQESLNQPQHF
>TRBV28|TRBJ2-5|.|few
TGTGCCAGCAGAACCGGGACCTCCCTTCCTGGAGAGCAGTACTTC
CASRTGTSLPGEQYF
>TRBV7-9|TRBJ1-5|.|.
TGTGCCAGCAGCTTAGTTTTCGGAGAATATAGCAATCAGCCCCAGCATTTT
CASSLVFGEYSNQPQHF
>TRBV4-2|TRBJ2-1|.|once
TGTGCCAGCAGCACGGGCCTATCATGGGATGAGCAGTTCTTC
CASSTGLSWDEQFF
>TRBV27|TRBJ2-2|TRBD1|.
TGTGCCAGCAGTCCCTCGACAGGGTCCGGGGAGCGGTTTTTT
CASSPSTGSGERFF
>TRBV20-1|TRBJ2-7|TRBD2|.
TGCAGTGCTAGAAAAGCGGGGGGCCCCTTCTCCTACGAGCAGTACTTC
CSARKAGGPFSYEQYF
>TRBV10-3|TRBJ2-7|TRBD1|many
TGTGCCATCGGGACAGGGAGGAAGAACGAGCAGTACTTC
CAIGTGRKNEQYF
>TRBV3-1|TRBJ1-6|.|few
TGTGCCAGCAGCCAAGAGGGCTCCTATAATTCACCCCTCCACTTT
CASSQEGSYNSPLHF
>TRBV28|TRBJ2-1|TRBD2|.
TGTGCCAGCAGTTTACTCCGGGGGGGCCACTATGAGCAGTTCTTC
CASSLLRGGHYEQFF
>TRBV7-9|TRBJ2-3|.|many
TGTGCCAGCAGGCAGTGGGGATCCTCGGAGGATACGCAGTATTTT
CASRQWGSSEDTQYF
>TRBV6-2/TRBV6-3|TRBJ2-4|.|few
TGTGCCAGCAGTTCTTGGACCCTTAGCGGAGAGCCCAAAAACATTCAGTACTTC
CASSSWTLSGEPKNIQYF
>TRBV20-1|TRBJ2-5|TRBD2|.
TGCAGTGCTACCTTCCTAGCGGGGCAGAAAGAGACCCGGTACTTC
CSATFLAGQKETRYF
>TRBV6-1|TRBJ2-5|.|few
TGTGCCAGCAGTATACGTTACCAAGAGACCCAGTACTTC
CASSIRYQETQYF
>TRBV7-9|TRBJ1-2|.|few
TGTGCCAGCAGCCCCTTAGGGGGGTTAAAGGGCTACACCTTC
CASSPLGGLKGYTF
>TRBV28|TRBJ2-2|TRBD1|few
TGTGCCAGCAGTTCGCCGGGGACAGGGGTCTTTATAACGAACACCGGGGAGCTGTTTTTT
CASSSPGTGVFITNTGELFF
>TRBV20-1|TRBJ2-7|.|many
TGCAGTGCTCCTACCGGGACTCTCTACGAGCAGTACTTC
CSAPTGTLYEQYF
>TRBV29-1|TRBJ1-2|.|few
TGCAGCGTTACACCTTCCGGGACTACAAATGGCTACACCTTC
CSVTPSGTTNGYTF
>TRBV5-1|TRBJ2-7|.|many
TGTGCCAGCAGTTTGGTTTCTTCCTACGAGCAGTACTTC
CASSLVSSYEQYF
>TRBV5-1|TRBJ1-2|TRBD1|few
TGCGCCAGCAGCTTGGATCTGCAGGGGGCGGCCGGCTACACCTTC
CASSLDLQGAAGYTF
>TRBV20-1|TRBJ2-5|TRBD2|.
TGCAGTGTCCCGACTAGCCCCCAGGGGACCCAGTACTTC
CSVPTSPQGTQYF
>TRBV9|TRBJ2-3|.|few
TGTGCCAGCAGCGTCGGTCTTTCAGATACGCAGTATTTT
CASSVGLSDTQYF
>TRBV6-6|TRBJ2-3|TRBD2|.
TGTGCCAGCAGTTACTCGACTAGCGGGTTCACAGATACGCAGTATTTT
CASSYSTSGFTDTQYF
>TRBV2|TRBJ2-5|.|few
TGTGCCAGCATACAACTCAGCCTTCAAGAGACCCAGTACTTC
CASIQLSLQETQYF
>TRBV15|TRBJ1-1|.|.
TGTGCCACCAGCAGAGATCTTAGGATGAACACTGAAGCTTTCTTT
CATSRDLRMNTEAFF
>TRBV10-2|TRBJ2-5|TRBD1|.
TGCGCCAGCAGTGAGCAGGGGGCTTCCCAAGAGACCCAGTACTTC
CASSEQGASQETQYF
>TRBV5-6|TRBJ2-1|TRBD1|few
TGTGCCAGCAGCTGGGACAGTTCCTACAATGAGCAGTTCTTC
CASSWDSSYNEQFF
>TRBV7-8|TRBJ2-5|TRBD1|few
TGTGCCAGCAGCCCCCGGGACAGTTCAAGAGAGACCCAGTACTTC
CASSPRDSSRETQYF
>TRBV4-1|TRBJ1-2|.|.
TGCGCCAGCAACCAGCCCGGGAAAGGAAATGGCTACACCTTC
CASNQPGKGNGYTF
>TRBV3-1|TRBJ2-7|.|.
TGTGCCAGCAGCCCCTCTCCCATCCCAACCTACGAGCAGTACTTC
CASSPSPIPTYEQYF